The entry that follows covers one T cell receptor beta chain sequence. Its target is not known. This record belongs to a study of cytomegalovirus exposure and HLA in healthy donors. Likely unrecorded immune exposures existed in these nominally healthy donors. The V end lost 6 bases, the J end lost 7 bases, and 10 bases lay between the germline ends. This CDR3 contains 13 residues. In germline, CDR1 is MNHEY, CDR2 SVGAGI. Primers for the PCR totalled 60 Vbeta and 13 Jbeta. The data were produced by immunoSEQ multiplex PCR, yet TCRdb's version contains in-frame clones alone and is incomplete. In the table there are about 110,000 clones, around 70% of which are singletons. Notes on the study in general: Earlier analysis found most TCR beta V segments productive about 87% or about 30% of the time. Accurate prediction of HLA-A and HLA-B alleles (for most subjects) was reportedly achieved from TCR beta sequences.

Sequencing was performed on PBMCs. This TCR derives from a man aged 25-40 years in good health and CMV-seropositive. This chain joins TRBV6-5 and TRBJ1-6, with D unresolved. The CDR3 DNA is TGTGCCAGCAGCGATTACGAGAATTCACCCCTCCACTTT. Its protein is CASSDYENSPLHF.